This TCR beta chain originates from a study of blood T cell repertoires in COVID-19. Study summary: Samples came from the United States, Italy and Spain, spanning acute and convalescent COVID-19.

The protocol was immunoSEQ multiplex PCR, while the TCRdb copy is restricted to in-frame clones and leaves out a portion. The sample holds over 150,000 clones, 86% seen once. Germline values: CDR1 SGHRS, CDR2 YFSETQ. V lost 4 bases, J lost 3 bases, and 10 bases lay in between. The CDR3 length is 13 residues. The chain carries TRBV5-1 and TRBJ1-1; possibly TRBD1 for D (5 bases). The sample taken for sequencing was peripheral blood. This receptor was identified in a man in his 70s with active or convalescent COVID-19. The CDR3, as DNA: TGCGCCAGCAGCACCTGGGGGGACACTGAAGCTTTCTTT. It yields the protein CASSTWGDTEAFF.